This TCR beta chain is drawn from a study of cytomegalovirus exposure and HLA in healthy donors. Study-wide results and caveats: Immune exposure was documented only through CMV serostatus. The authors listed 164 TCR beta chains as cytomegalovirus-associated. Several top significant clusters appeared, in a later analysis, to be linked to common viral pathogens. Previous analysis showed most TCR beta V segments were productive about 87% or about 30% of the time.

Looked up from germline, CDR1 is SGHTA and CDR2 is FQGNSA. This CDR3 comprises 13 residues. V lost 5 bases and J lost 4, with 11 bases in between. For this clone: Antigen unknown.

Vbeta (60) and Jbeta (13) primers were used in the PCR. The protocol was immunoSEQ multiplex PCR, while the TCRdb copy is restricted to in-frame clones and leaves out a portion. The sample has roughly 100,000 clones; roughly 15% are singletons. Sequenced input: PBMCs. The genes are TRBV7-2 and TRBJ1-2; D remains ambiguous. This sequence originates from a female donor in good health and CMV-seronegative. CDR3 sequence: CASSPPPGYGYTF. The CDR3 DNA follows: TGTGCCAGCAGCCCCCCTCCAGGCTATGGCTACACCTTC.